The table lists the clone carrying this T cell receptor (beta chain) with many counts. What it binds is not known. This sample was included in a study of spatial heterogeneity in lung cancer. Study information: TCR transcript counts in tumor regions correlated strongly with a T cell module score from matched bulk RNA-seq. Study results and caveats: Tumor mutation count correlated with how many alpha and beta TCRs expanded intratumorally.

Time point defined: sample taken at primary tumor resection. Unsorted tumor, nontumor lung tissue or cryopreserved PBMC supplied the whole RNA. A unique molecular identifier was attached to every TCR cDNA molecule. MiXCR, applied by TCRdb to the 5' RACE reads, yields one record per CDR3 protein. The sample lists some 100,000 distinct CDR3 sequences, under 4.5% occurring once. Germline loops: CDR1 SGHDT, CDR2 YYEEEE. The V and J ends lost 4 bases and 6 bases respectively, with 22 bases between them. The CDR3 sequence is 16 residues long. The source material was lung tumor tissue, sampled at surgery. The clonotype was recovered from a male donor with early-stage non-small cell lung cancer. The chain combines TRBV5-6 with TRBJ2-5; D ambiguous. This CDR3 is CASSPSVGTARKTQYF. For the CDR3, the DNA is TGTGCCAGCAGCCCTTCGGTAGGCACCGCGCGGAAGACCCAGTACTTC.